This TCR beta chain derives from a study of CD8 T cells in ankylosing spondylitis. TCRdb passed the 5' RACE reads through MiXCR, listing each CDR3 protein once. The profile shows approximately 69,000 distinct CDR3 sequences, less than 6% of them singletons. Per the germline V gene, CDR1 is SGHTA and CDR2 is FQGNSA. The CDR3 is 16 amino acids. Trimming at V came to 0 bases and at J to 7 bases, leaving 5 bases not matched to a gene. The rearrangement joins TRBV7-2 to TRBJ1-6; 8 bases match TRBD1. Sequencing used blood, either unsorted or a sorted T cell fraction (not recorded which). The clonotype originates from a male donor with ankylosing spondylitis or in good health (not recorded which). CDR3 protein: CASSLAQGANNSPLHF. The CDR3 DNA reads TGTGCCAGCAGCTTAGCCCAGGGGGCTAACAATTCACCCCTCCACTTT.